A single sample gave rise to the 15 T cell receptor beta chains below, sequenced in a study of shared clonotypes between healthy human individuals. Libraries were prepared by immunoSEQ multiplex PCR; TCRdb keeps only in-frame clonotypes and omits some of them. The sample holds millions of clones, 93% seen once. Sequencing was carried out using naive CD4+ T cells from PBMCs. Subset specified: CD45RA+ positively selected. These receptors were taken from a man between 18 and 29 years old in good health. Some clones in this sample may be carry-over from other donors' samples.

The J gene is TRBJ1-5, the V gene TRBV27; D unclear. Germline assignment: CDR1 MNHEY and CDR2 SMNVEV (reference sequence). This CDR3 spans 14 amino acids. V lost 2 bases and J 5 bases, leaving 10 bases between the germline ends. CDR3 DNA: TGTGCCAGCAGTTTACTCGCGACCGATCAGCCCCAGCATTTT. Its protein is CASSLLATDQPQHF.

The V and J genes are TRBV4-2 and TRBJ1-5; D is unclear. In germline, CDR1 is LGHNA, CDR2 YNFKEQ. The CDR3 covers 16 residues. V lost 4 bases to trimming and J lost 6 bases, with 19 bases between them. CDR3 region: CASSPRGRERGQPQHF. DNA for the CDR3: TGTGCCAGCAGCCCTCGAGGCAGAGAAAGAGGTCAGCCCCAGCATTTT.

The V call is TRBV2, the J call TRBJ1-1, with 8 bases matching TRBD1. Trimming took 9 bases from V and 5 from J; bases not matched to a gene: 8. Germline-derived CDR1 and CDR2 are SNHLY and FYNNEI. There are 13 residues in the CDR3. CDR3 bases: TGTGCCAGTACATACAGGGGGAGAACTGAAGCTTTCTTT. Translation: CASTYRGRTEAFF. The variable domain in full, completed from reference TRBV2 and TRBJ1-1, reads EPEVTQTPSHQVTQMGQEVILRCVPISNHLYFYWYRQILGQKVEFLVSFYNNEISEKSEIFDDQFSVERPDGSNFTLKIRSTKLEDSAMYFCASTYRGRTEAFFGQGTRLTVV.

The chain recombines TRBV28 with TRBJ1-2, with TRBD1 matching 9 bases. V was pared by 6 bases and J by 8 bases, with 7 bases of the junction left unmatched. Germline loops: CDR1 MDHEN, CDR2 SYDVKM. The CDR3 length is 13 residues. Here the CDR3 reads CASRETGGDGYTF. The CDR3 DNA reads TGTGCCAGCAGGGAAACAGGGGGCGACGGCTACACCTTC.

Of note for this clone: Within the sample, other DNA sequences also encode this same CDR3. This rearrangement joins TRBV5-1 to TRBJ2-5, with 14 bases aligning to TRBD2. The J segment lost 5 bases and the V segment lost 0 bases, leaving 0 bases of the junction unmatched. There are 15 residues in the CDR3. Germline loops: CDR1 SGHRS, CDR2 YFSETQ. The CDR3 is CASSLGLAGGETQYF. CDR3 nucleotides: TGCGCCAGCAGCTTGGGACTAGCGGGAGGGGAGACCCAGTACTTC.

V and J are TRBV6-6 and TRBJ2-1; possibly TRBD2 for D (5 bases). Germline V CDR1 and CDR2: MNHNY, SVGAGI (reference sequence). This CDR3 is 15 amino acids long. Trimming took 7 bases from V and 0 from J, leaving 13 bases between them. CDR3 protein: CASTQRLSSYNEQFF. CDR3 in DNA: TGTGCCAGCACCCAGCGGCTAAGCTCCTACAATGAGCAGTTCTTC.

V usage is TRBV10-3 and J usage is TRBJ2-7; D remains unclear. The CDR3 sequence is 13 residues long. Trimming shortened V by 6 bases and J by 6 bases, and 15 bases separated the two germline ends. Germline CDR1 is ENHRY and CDR2 is SYGVKD. CDR3 DNA sequence: TGTGCCATCAGGTACGACCCGCCGGCCGAGCAGTACTTC. This encodes CAIRYDPPAEQYF.

This chain uses TRBV5-1 with TRBJ1-2; the D is unclear. Germline V gives CDR1 SGHRS, CDR2 YFSETQ. Between the trimmed V and J ends, which lost 1 base and 8 bases, there was a span of 9 bases. The CDR3 runs to 12 residues. The CDR3 nucleotides read TGCGCCAGCAGCTTGTCCCAAGTAGGCTACACCTTC. Its protein product is CASSLSQVGYTF. Based on the CDR3 plus reference TRBV5-1 and TRBJ1-2, the full variable domain is KAGVTQTPRYLIKTRGQQVTLSCSPISGHRSVSWYQQTPGQGLQFLFEYFSETQRNKGNFPGRFSGRQFSNSRSEMNVSTLELGDSALYLCASSLSQVGYTFGSGTRLTVV.

The CDR3 reads CASSLTPGESGGLGELFF. The CDR3 DNA is TGCGCCAGCAGCCTAACCCCGGGCGAGTCAGGGGGCCTCGGGGAGCTGTTTTTT. The chain joins TRBV4-1 to TRBJ2-2, with 8 bases aligning to TRBD1. The V gene end was trimmed by 4 bases and the J gene end by 7 bases; junction bases not matched to a gene: 17. The CDR3 has 18 amino acids. From germline, CDR1 is MGHRA and CDR2 YSYEKL.

V and J are TRBV5-1 and TRBJ2-2, with D tentatively TRBD1 or TRBD2 (5 bases each). From germline, CDR1 is SGHRS and CDR2 YFSETQ. The CDR3 sequence is 15 residues long. Trimming took off 1 base at V and 8 bases at J, with 15 bases between the two ends. CDR3 DNA: TGCGCCAGCAGCTTGTTTGGCGCCGGGGCTGGGGAGCTGTTTTTT. It translates to CASSLFGAGAGELFF.

This chain's CDR3 is CASADRGRGTGELFF. CDR3 DNA: TGTGCCAGCGCGGACAGGGGGCGAGGCACCGGGGAGCTGTTTTTT. The chain couples TRBV28 to TRBJ2-2, with 11 bases lining up with TRBD1. CDR3 size: 15 residues. V gave up 8 bases and J gave up 4 bases; unmatched junction bases: 6. Germline V CDR1 and CDR2: MDHEN, SYDVKM.

This clone was counted once. The J gene is TRBJ2-7, the V gene TRBV5-1, with TRBD2 matching over 8 bases. The CDR3 is made up of 15 amino acids. Germline assignment: CDR1 SGHRS and CDR2 YFSETQ. J lost 3 bases, V lost 0 bases, and 5 bases had no gene match. In nucleotides, the CDR3 is TGCGCCAGCAGCTTGGCGATAGCGGGATTCTACGAGCAGTACTTC. It specifies CASSLAIAGFYEQYF.

The rearrangement uses TRBV19 and TRBJ2-6, with D unresolved. Germline CDR1 LNHDA, CDR2 SQIVND (reference sequence). This CDR3 has 16 amino acids. V dropped 5 bases and J dropped 0 bases, with 11 bases sitting between them. CDR3 sequence reads: CASSSGRRSGANVLTF. DNA of the CDR3: TGTGCCAGTAGTTCGGGCCGTCGCTCTGGGGCCAACGTCCTGACTTTC.

The chain joins TRBV14 to TRBJ2-5; D is ambiguous. CDR3 length: 14 residues. The germline V gene has CDR1 SGHDN and CDR2 FVKESK. V shed 1 base and J shed 4 bases, with 10 bases lying between them. The CDR3 region is CASSQVGIRETQYF. The CDR3, as DNA: TGTGCCAGCAGCCAAGTTGGGATTCGAGAGACCCAGTACTTC.

This chain joins TRBV5-1 and TRBJ2-6; 9 bases fit TRBD1. J was trimmed by 0 bases and V by 6 bases; bases with no gene match: 4. The germline gives CDR1 SGHRS, CDR2 YFSETQ. The CDR3 has 16 residues. Written as DNA, the CDR3 is TGCGCCAGCAAGACGACAGGGGGCTCTGGGGCCAACGTCCTGACTTTC. Translating it yields CASKTTGGSGANVLTF. The full variable domain, in which reference TRBV5-1 and TRBJ2-6 provide the parts outside the CDR3, is KAGVTQTPRYLIKTRGQQVTLSCSPISGHRSVSWYQQTPGQGLQFLFEYFSETQRNKGNFPGRFSGRQFSNSRSEMNVSTLELGDSALYLCASKTTGGSGANVLTFGAGSRLTVL.